The 20 T cell receptor beta chains listed next were all sequenced from one sample in a study of cytomegalovirus exposure and HLA in healthy donors. It was with 60 Vbeta and 13 Jbeta primers that the PCR ran. Generated by immunoSEQ multiplex PCR, the TCRdb table keeps only in-frame clones and is missing some. The sample shows 160,000 or so clones, about four fifths of them seen only once. Sequenced: PBMCs. These receptors were collected from a middle-aged man in good health and CMV-seropositive.

DNA of the CDR3: TGTGCCAGCAGCCCCATTTCCGGGGGGGCAGGTGAGCAGTTCTTC. Translated, it gives CASSPISGGAGEQFF. The chain carries TRBV9 and TRBJ2-1; 8 nucleotides match TRBD2. There are 15 residues in the CDR3. Looked up from germline, CDR1 is SGDLS and CDR2 is YYNGEE. V was clipped by 4 bases and J by 9 bases; unmatched bases: 12.

The rearrangement uses TRBV27 and TRBJ2-6, with D perhaps TRBD2 (6 bases). CDR3 size: 18 residues. The ends were cut back, 4 bases at V and 2 bases at J, with 18 bases in the middle. Germline CDR1 is MNHEY and CDR2 is SMNVEV (reference sequence). The CDR3 loop reads CASSSGGRNWAGANVLTF. CDR3 bases: TGTGCCAGCAGTTCCGGAGGGAGGAATTGGGCTGGGGCCAACGTCCTGACTTTC.

With regard to this clone: The junction and the germline gene differ at one end; a read error may be behind it. The chain uses TRBV7-9 and TRBJ1-4, with 7 bases matching TRBD1. CDR3 length: 15 amino acids. Germline-derived CDR1 and CDR2 are SEHNR and FQNEAQ (reference sequence). CDR3 residues: CSSSLGTATNEKLFF. The CDR3 DNA reads TGTTCCAGCAGCTTAGGGACAGCAACTAATGAAAAACTGTTTTTT.

V usage is TRBV27 and J usage is TRBJ2-7, with 8 bases aligning to TRBD1. Trimming removed 5 bases from V and 5 bases from J; junction bases left unmatched: 11. The length of the CDR3 is 15 residues. CDR1 and CDR2 from the germline V gene are MNHEY and SMNVEV (reference sequence). CDR3 DNA sequence: TGTGCCAGCAGTACCCGCGACAGGGGATTCCACGAGCAGTACTTC. As protein: CASSTRDRGFHEQYF.

This chain links TRBV11-3 with TRBJ2-5; the match to TRBD2 covers 7 bases. The CDR3 sequence is 17 residues long. V was clipped by 5 bases and J by 3 bases; unmatched bases: 15. CDR1 is SGHNT, CDR2 YENEEA, per germline. The CDR3: CASSLSSGSGVKETQYF. DNA for the CDR3: TGTGCCAGCAGCCTGTCGAGTGGGAGCGGGGTCAAAGAGACCCAGTACTTC.

The chain joins TRBV30 to TRBJ2-1, with D possibly being TRBD2 (5 bases). This CDR3 has 14 residues. Trimming removed 2 bases from V and 2 bases from J, with 10 bases in between. Germline V gene sequence: CDR1 GTSNPN, CDR2 SVGIG (reference sequence). CDR3 DNA sequence: TGTGCCTGGAGTACAAGCGGACCCTACAATGAGCAGTTCTTC. Amino acid sequence: CAWSTSGPYNEQFF.

This sequence joins TRBV5-1 and TRBJ1-4; no definite D call. Germline V gene lookup returns CDR1 SGHRS and CDR2 YFSETQ. Trimming left V 4 bases short and J 6 bases short, with 16 bases between. The CDR3 contains 15 residues. Here the CDR3 reads CASSNPTESHEKLFF. In DNA, the CDR3 is TGCGCCAGCAGCAACCCGACGGAGTCTCATGAAAAACTGTTTTTT.

This clone was observed a single time. The rearrangement joins TRBV9 to TRBJ2-1; TRBD2 aligns across 10 bases. Germline CDR1 and CDR2: SGDLS and YYNGEE. CDR3 length equals 17 residues. After removal of 0 bases from V and 6 bases from J, the junction contained 9 bases not matched to a gene. CDR3 in amino acids: CASSVDLSGGQINEQFF. The CDR3 DNA reads as TGTGCCAGCAGCGTAGATCTTAGCGGGGGGCAGATCAATGAGCAGTTCTTC.

The V gene is TRBV27, the J gene TRBJ2-2; unclear D gene. The V and J ends lost 0 bases and 5 bases respectively, with 4 bases between them. CDR3 length: 13 amino acids. Germline V gives CDR1 MNHEY, CDR2 SMNVEV (reference sequence). CDR3 bases: TGTGCCAGCAGTTTATCAGAGACCGGGGAGCTGTTTTTT. Its protein is CASSLSETGELFF.

Worth noting for this clone: Additional DNA sequences in this sample encode the identical CDR3. This chain connects TRBV11-2 to TRBJ2-7, with 7 positions matching TRBD1. With V trimmed by 5 bases and J by 1 base, 2 bases remained unmatched. This CDR3 has 13 residues. CDR1 is SGHAT, CDR2 FQNNGV, per germline. DNA for the CDR3: TGTGCCAGCAGCCTGGGACAGTCCTACGAGCAGTACTTC. Amino acid sequence: CASSLGQSYEQYF.

The V gene is TRBV6-1, the J gene TRBJ1-5; a weak D match, TRBD1 (5 bases). Germline V CDR1 and CDR2: MNHNS, SASEGT. V lost 3 bases to trimming and J lost 4 bases, with 16 bases between them. The CDR3 is 16 amino acids. The chain's CDR3 is CASSERGLAGNQPQHF. The CDR3 DNA reads TGTGCCAGCAGTGAGAGGGGACTGGCCGGAAATCAGCCCCAGCATTTT.

The chain combines TRBV5-4 with TRBJ2-7; 12 bases match TRBD1. The germline gives CDR1 SGHNT, CDR2 YYREEE (reference sequence). V shed 0 bases, J shed 7 bases, and the junction held 5 bases outside the gene matches. The CDR3 loop spans 15 amino acids. The CDR3: CASSLEGTGGHEQYF. CDR3 nucleotide sequence: TGTGCCAGCAGCTTGGAGGGGACAGGGGGCCATGAGCAGTACTTC.

This chain joins TRBV27 and TRBJ1-2; no definite D call. The V gene's germline CDR1 is MNHEY and CDR2 SMNVEV (reference sequence). The V gene lost 3 bases and the J gene lost 3 bases, with 23 bases spanning the gap. The CDR3 has 18 amino acids. CDR3 amino acids: CASSLFGLTAVGDYGYTF. The DNA of the CDR3 is TGTGCCAGCAGTTTGTTCGGGCTCACGGCAGTCGGGGACTATGGCTACACCTTC.

This clone has a handful of counts. The CDR3 DNA follows: TGTGCCAGCCATAGCGGGGGCCTTTACAATGAGCAGTTCTTC. Translated: CASHSGGLYNEQFF. This chain joins TRBV6-5 and TRBJ2-1; 9 bases are a match to TRBD2. With V trimmed by 8 bases and J by 4 bases, 6 bases remained unmatched. In germline, CDR1 is MNHEY, CDR2 SVGAGI. The length of the CDR3 is 14 residues.

The table lists this clone with a few counts. The genes are TRBV11-2 and TRBJ1-1, with 7 bases matching TRBD1. The V and J ends lost 5 bases and 8 bases, in that order; junction bases with no gene match: 8. Germline values: CDR1 SGHAT, CDR2 FQNNGV. This CDR3 region has 13 residues. The CDR3 DNA sequence: TGTGCCAGCAGCGTCCCAGGGGGTAACGAAGCTTTCTTT. The encoded protein is CASSVPGGNEAFF.

This clone was picked up a small number of times. V is TRBV19 and J is TRBJ2-4; TRBD2 might be the D (5 bases). The CDR3 spans 17 residues. Per germline, CDR1 LNHDA and CDR2 SQIVND (reference sequence). V was clipped by 5 bases and J by 2 bases, with 19 bases between them. CDR3 region: CASSFERASSTKNIQYF. CDR3 in DNA: TGTGCCAGTAGTTTCGAGAGGGCCTCGAGCACCAAAAACATTCAGTACTTC.

The chain has TRBV10-3 and TRBJ2-1; weak D call: TRBD2 (7 bases). CDR3 length: 17 residues. CDR1 and CDR2 from the germline V gene are ENHRY and SYGVKD. With 6 bases removed from V and 6 bases from J, the gap between germline ends came to 24 bases. CDR3 nucleotides: TGTGCCATCAGCTCTACAGGCAGGGGAGGGGGGCTCAATGAGCAGTTCTTC. This sequence encodes CAISSTGRGGGLNEQFF.

The chain links TRBV11-3 to TRBJ2-2; 13 positions match TRBD2. This CDR3 has 18 amino acids. Germline V lookup: CDR1 SGHNT, CDR2 YENEEA. V shed 5 bases and J 5 bases; nucleotides not matched to a gene: 11. As DNA, the CDR3 is TGTGCCAGCAGCCAGCTTTGGGGGGGACTAGCGGGGACCGGGGAGCTGTTTTTT. It encodes CASSQLWGGLAGTGELFF.

The chain couples TRBV7-6 to TRBJ2-7, with 9 positions matching TRBD2. The CDR3 is made up of 15 amino acids. V lost 6 bases and J lost 3; bases outside the gene matches: 9. Germline CDR1 and CDR2: SGHVS and FNYEAQ. CDR3 nucleotide sequence: TGTGCCAGCAGTCCCCTTAGCGGGAGCCTCTACGAGCAGTACTTC. Amino acid sequence: CASSPLSGSLYEQYF.

The chain recombines TRBV9 with TRBJ1-3; D remains unclear. V lost 3 bases to trimming and J lost 4 bases, with 5 bases between them. CDR3 size: 12 residues. Germline V gene lookup returns CDR1 SGDLS and CDR2 YYNGEE. The DNA for the CDR3 is TGTGCCAGCAGCGCTGAGGGAAACACCATATATTTT. Encoded protein: CASSAEGNTIYF.